This T cell receptor (beta chain) was captured by sequencing in a study of tumor-infiltrating lymphocytes in primary liver carcinoma. The template, around 520 ng total RNA, yielded TCR beta cDNA made with a constant-region primer. Slightly modified ARM-PCR with three nested multiplex PCR rounds yielded TCR beta libraries. Investigators reported that the first two PCR rounds, at 9 to 11 cycles each, used TRBV1-TRBV30 forward primers with a C-beta reverse primer. Each CDR3 protein is one row after TCRdb ran MiXCR on the multiplex PCR reads. The repertoire holds about 350,000 distinct CDR3 sequences, with about 61% as singletons. The CDR3 loop spans 13 amino acids. Trimming took off 4 bases at V and 6 bases at J, with 10 bases between the two ends. The germline CDR1 and CDR2 sequences are MGHRA and YSYEKL. Germline DNA was also extracted, and blood RNA was taken from unsorted whole blood.

The sequence came from a man aged 35 to 55 with primary liver carcinoma and hepatitis B virus infection. The material sequenced was peripheral blood. The gene calls are TRBV4-1 and TRBJ1-5; D is unresolved. The CDR3 nucleotides are TGCGCCAGCAGCCCTCCTTCAGGTCAGCCCCAGCATTTT. It specifies CASSPPSGQPQHF.